This TCR beta chain is from a study of response to subunit inactivated influenza vaccine. TCRdb re-called the RT-PCR reads through MiXCR, storing one row per CDR3 protein. The sample comprises hundreds of thousands of distinct CDR3 sequences, approximately 10% of which are singletons, and about 12% rests with the top ten. General study points: With each seasonal influenza vaccination, the authors suggested, few new T cells are recruited.

Concerning this clonotype itself: What it binds is not known.

This CDR3 is 15 amino acids long. Germline V lookup: CDR1 SGHKS, CDR2 YYEKEE (reference sequence). V shed 2 bases and J shed 2 bases, with 12 bases lying between them. The sequencing used PBMCs from blood, collected 40 to 50 days after vaccination. The gene calls are TRBV5-5 and TRBJ2-3; tentative D call: TRBD2 (6 bases). This TCR was sampled from a man aged 50-59 years who received an inactivated influenza vaccine. For the CDR3, the DNA is TGTGCCAGCAGCTTCGGTGGAGGGGTCACAGATACGCAGTATTTT. It is translated as CASSFGGGVTDTQYF.